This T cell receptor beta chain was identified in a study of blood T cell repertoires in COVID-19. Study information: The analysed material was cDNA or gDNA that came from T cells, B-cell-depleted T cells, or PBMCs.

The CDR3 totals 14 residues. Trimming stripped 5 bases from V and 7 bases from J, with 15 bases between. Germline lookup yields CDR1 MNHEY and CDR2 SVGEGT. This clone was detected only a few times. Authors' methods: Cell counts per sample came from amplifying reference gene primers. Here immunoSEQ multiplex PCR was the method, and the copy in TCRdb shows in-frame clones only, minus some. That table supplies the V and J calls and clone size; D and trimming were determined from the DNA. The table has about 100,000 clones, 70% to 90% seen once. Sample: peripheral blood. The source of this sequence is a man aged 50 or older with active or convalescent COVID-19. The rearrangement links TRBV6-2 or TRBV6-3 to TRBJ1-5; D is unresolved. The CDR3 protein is CASSTTPFGQPQHF. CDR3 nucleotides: TGTGCCAGCAGTACAACACCCTTCGGGCAGCCCCAGCATTTT.